The source of this T cell receptor beta chain is a study of T cell responses to AZD1222 COVID-19 vaccine (dated by TCRdb to the early 2020s). Notes on the research overall: TCR sequencing was performed for 230 to 250 trial participants, of whom some 200 were given two doses of AZD1222 and approximately 25 were given two doses of MenACWY control vaccine. Trial participants were enrolled into age subgroups of 18-55, 56-69 and 70-plus years, which contained 148, 28 and 57 TCR-sequenced participants, respectively. General findings and caveats noted by the study authors: Nearly half of unique spike-specific TCRs reportedly recognized epitopes outside regions mutated in the B.1.351 and B.1.1.7 variants. Only 5 to 7 AZD1222 recipients were SARS-CoV-2 seropositive at baseline, limiting conclusions about previously exposed vaccinees. In the small 56-69-year group, the increase in depth fell short of significance, most likely because of low power. Because no samples from the day 14 peak response were available, repertoires could be characterized only after the peak T cell response. The whole spike protein was spanned by vaccine-associated CD4 TCRs, and dominant responses were seen in regions 160-218 and 743-854. Participants were mostly white British and included more females than males, and it was suggested by the authors that clonal diversity may have been underestimated. Spike-specific TCR breadth and depth rose significantly after two AZD1222 doses compared with day 0 and with MenACWY recipients.

The sample's time point label is to be understood as: about 28 days (+/-7) after the second vaccine dose. AZD1222 recipients given second doses at about 4 weeks or at about 12 weeks were pooled, since spike-specific TCR depth and breadth were not found to differ between the two schedules. Samples from vaccinated people were obtained from the UK trials COV001 and COV002, which included a single-blind randomized controlled phase 2/3 trial of AZD1222 (ChAdOx1 nCoV-19) in healthy adults. For TCRbeta chain sequencing, PBMC samples were collected from trial participants at day 0 and at day 28 after the second dose. The CDR3 regions of human TCRbeta chains were analyzed by immunosequencing. Under the source paper's analysis protocol: TCRs in the repertoires were compared against a reference library of SARS-CoV-2-specific TCRs that had been generated with the MIRA antigen-specificity platform. Breadth meant the fraction of unique TCRs that were SARS-CoV-2-associated, whereas depth meant the fraction of total T cells that were SARS-CoV-2-associated. Each spike-specific TCR was assigned to its reactive spike region and to a CD4 or CD8 class using the MIRA data. Log10-transformed breadth and depth values were compared by one-way ANOVA with Sidak's multiple comparisons tests. Not all clones reach the TCRdb copy of this immuneACCESS table, which keeps in-frame sequences only. Checked studies attribute under half of the gap to unresolved V genes and leave the rest unexplained. D and trimming come from the DNA, and the V and J calls and clone size come from that table. Across this sample there are 50,000 to 65,000 clones, with over 75% seen only once. Together, the top ten hold approximately 24% of the sample.

To note about this clone: Its antigen is not yet known. No base-level quality is on record; no much larger clone is a single base apart.

The CDR3 covers 14 residues, taking in both the cysteine and the phenylalanine. Of the read, only the CDR3 DNA is kept; its 42 bases are in frame from base 1. CDR1 and CDR2 were assigned from the germline V gene as SQVTM and ANQGSEA. Clipping removes 4 bases from V and 5 bases from J, with 10 as the unmatched junction base count. This receptor was taken from an adult who received the AZD1222 COVID-19 vaccine. Source: peripheral blood, taken 28 days after the second AZD1222 dose. The receptor chain draws on TRBV29-1 and TRBJ1-1; 7 middle bases align to TRBD1. This receptor carries the CDR3 CSVVGQSRRTEAFF. The sequence in DNA is TGCAGCGTTGTGGGACAGTCCAGGCGTACTGAAGCTTTCTTT. The full variable domain, with segments outside the CDR3 supplied by the reference TRBV29-1 and TRBJ1-1 proteins, appears as SAVISQKPSRDICQRGTSLTIQCQVDSQVTMMFWYRQQPGQSLTLIATANQGSEATYESGFVIDKFPISRPNLTFSTLTVSNMSPEDSSIYLCSVVGQSRRTEAFFGQGTRLTVV.